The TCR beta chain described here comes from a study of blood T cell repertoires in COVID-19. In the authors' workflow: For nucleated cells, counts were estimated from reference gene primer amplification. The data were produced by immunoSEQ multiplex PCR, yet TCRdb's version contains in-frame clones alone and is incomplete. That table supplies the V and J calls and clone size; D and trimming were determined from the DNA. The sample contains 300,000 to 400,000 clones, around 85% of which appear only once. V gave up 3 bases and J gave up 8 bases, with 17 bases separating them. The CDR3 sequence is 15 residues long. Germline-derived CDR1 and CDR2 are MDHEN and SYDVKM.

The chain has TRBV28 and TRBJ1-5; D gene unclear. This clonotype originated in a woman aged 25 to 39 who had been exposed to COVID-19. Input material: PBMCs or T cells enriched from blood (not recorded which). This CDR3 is CASSFQALQAKPQHF. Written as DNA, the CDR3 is TGTGCCAGCAGTTTTCAGGCCCTACAAGCCAAGCCCCAGCATTTT. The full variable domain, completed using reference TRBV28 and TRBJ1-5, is DVKVTQSSRYLVKRTGEKVFLECVQDMDHENMFWYRQDPGLGLRLIYFSYDVKMKEKGDIPEGYSVSREKKERFSLILESASTNQTSMYLCASSFQALQAKPQHFGDGTRLSIL.